One and the same sample provided the 6 T cell receptor beta chains below, sequenced in a study of T-cell memory formation after mild COVID-19. TCRdb reprocessed the 5' RACE reads via MiXCR and lists one record per CDR3 protein. Of approximately 580,000 distinct CDR3 sequences detected, roughly 21% appear once; the ten largest clones hold under 15%. Sequenced material: PBMCs or a T cell subset sorted from them (not recorded which). The receptors shown here come from an adult woman who had mild COVID-19 (a few samples of this study predate the infection). Cell type and time point are not known.

In this sample, this clonotype turned up a few times. This chain uses TRBV19 with TRBJ2-2; unclear D gene. Trimming removed 0 bases from V and 2 bases from J, with 7 bases in between. There are 15 residues in the CDR3. CDR1 is LNHDA, CDR2 SQIVND, per germline (reference sequence). This CDR3 is CASSIEGINTGELFF. The CDR3 nucleotides are TGTGCCAGTAGTATAGAGGGAATCAACACCGGGGAGCTGTTTTTT.

The rearrangement joins TRBV12-3 or TRBV12-4 to TRBJ1-2; weak D call: TRBD1 (5 bases). Trimming removed 2 bases at V and 5 bases at J, with 12 bases between. This CDR3 has 14 amino acids. CDR3 nucleotide sequence: TGTGCCAGCAGTTTAAGGGGTCGGCTTTATGGCTACACCTTC. Residues: CASSLRGRLYGYTF.

This clonotype was detected only a few times. This chain joins TRBV5-1 and TRBJ2-1; 10 nucleotides line up with TRBD2. Germline-derived CDR1 and CDR2 are SGHRS and YFSETQ. The length of the CDR3 is 15 residues. V was pared by 0 bases and J by 9 bases, with 6 bases of the junction left unmatched. The CDR3 sequence is CASSLGTSGASEQFF. CDR3 bases: TGCGCCAGCAGCTTGGGAACTAGCGGGGCGAGTGAGCAGTTCTTC.

The rearrangement links TRBV12-3 or TRBV12-4 to TRBJ2-6; D remains ambiguous. This CDR3 spans 14 amino acids. V lost 8 bases, J lost 0 bases, and 8 bases lay in between. The DNA of the CDR3 is TGTGCCAGCCGCATGCCCTCTGGGGCCAACGTCCTGACTTTC. This codes for CASRMPSGANVLTF.

About this clonotype itself: One end of the junction varies from germline; a read error may be responsible. This chain uses TRBV20-1 with TRBJ1-1; the D is unclear. Looked up from germline, CDR1 is DFQATT and CDR2 is SNEGSKA (reference sequence). The CDR3 is 14 amino acids. In nucleotides, the CDR3 is TGCAGTGCTGGAGACTACAACGGGGACACTGAAGCTTTCTTT. It codes for CSAGDYNGDTEAFF.

This clonotype has more than one count but fewer than ten. The CDR3 DNA follows: TGCGCCAGCAGCCAAGGAGCGACAGGGATTCAAGAGACCCAGTACTTC. It encodes CASSQGATGIQETQYF. The V gene is TRBV4-1, the J gene TRBJ2-5; 7 bases are shared with TRBD1. The CDR3 is 16 amino acids. Losses at the gene ends were 1 base for V and 2 bases for J; bases not matched to a gene: 7. The germline V gene has CDR1 MGHRA and CDR2 YSYEKL.